Sequencing of this T cell receptor (beta chain) was carried out in a study of cytomegalovirus exposure and HLA in healthy donors. Amplification used 60 Vbeta primers and 13 Jbeta primers. Profiled with immunoSEQ multiplex PCR; TCRdb holds only in-frame clones, not every one. The table shows 150,000 to 200,000 clones, with 70% to 90% occurring only once. The CDR3 extends over 17 amino acids. Germline lookup yields CDR1 MDHEN and CDR2 SYDVKM. Trimming at V came to 7 bases and at J to 3 bases, leaving 12 bases not matched to a gene. Overall study results and limits: In a later analysis, an Asian-associated ancestry cluster reportedly showed fewer N-insertions than the roughly 730-donor mean. Links to common viral pathogens appeared, in a later analysis, for several of the most significant clusters. Per a prior analysis, the majority of TCR beta V segments were productive roughly 90% or roughly 30% of the time.

Donors sampled were nominally healthy, though unrecorded immune exposures were likely. As to this clone: Antigen: not known.

The sequenced material came from PBMCs. This chain joins TRBV28 and TRBJ2-1; 10 nucleotides line up with TRBD2. The receptor was derived from a woman between 18 and 29 years old in good health and CMV-seropositive. As DNA, the CDR3 is TGTGCCAGCACCCTAGCGGGGGTCAAAGGTTTCTACAATGAGCAGTTCTTC. As protein: CASTLAGVKGFYNEQFF.